This TCR beta chain is drawn from a study of blood T cells in healthy people across ages. Germline V gives CDR1 MDHEN, CDR2 SYDVKM. Between the trimmed V and J ends, which lost 6 bases and 3 bases, there was a span of 15 bases. The CDR3 length is 15 residues. Concerning this clonotype itself: Its antigen remains unknown.

Study observations and caveats: Diversity was higher, and naive CD4+ cells more numerous, in long-lived donors than in aged donors.

The use of a sample-barcoded 5' primer and a J-beta primer mix characterized a second PCR of about 7 to 12 cycles. A single record per CDR3 protein comes from TCRdb applying MiXCR to the 5' RACE reads. The repertoire holds roughly 1 million distinct CDR3 sequences, with approximately 26% as singletons. The same sample was also studied in work on T cells of mothers and their children. This second report adds: Every microgram of extracted RNA entered cDNA synthesis, around 1.6 ug per 15 ul. Mothers and children who were related shared slightly more overlap than unrelated pairs, but not significantly more. Microchimeric T cell clones that persisted were not detected.

Material for sequencing was blood. The clonotype was recovered from a girl aged 2-10 years in good health. This chain joins TRBV28 and TRBJ1-5; D is unresolved. This chain's CDR3 is CASSDRPGLNQPQHF. As DNA, the CDR3 is TGTGCCAGCAGCGACCGTCCTGGTCTCAATCAGCCCCAGCATTTT.